This T cell receptor (beta chain) originates from a study of cytomegalovirus exposure and HLA in healthy donors. Germline V CDR1 and CDR2: SGHNT, YYREEE (reference sequence). Germline trimming cut 3 bases from V and 2 bases from J; bases unmatched to any gene: 2. CDR3 length: 14 residues. Regarding the study as a whole: A few V segments could not be told apart, such as TRBV6-2 and TRBV6-3, and were left out. HLA alleles showed associations with approximately 15,000 TCR beta sequences in a later analysis, at a 0.05 false discovery rate. CMV serostatus was the sole immune exposure information available. The HLA-A and HLA-B alleles of most subjects were reportedly predicted accurately from TCR beta sequences.

With respect to this clone: Its antigen is not identified.

This PCR relied on a set of 60 Vbeta primers and 13 Jbeta primers. Some clones are missing from TCRdb's copy, which holds only in-frame ones; the method was immunoSEQ multiplex PCR. Of around 130,000 clones in the sample, around four fifths were seen once. The chain recombines TRBV5-4 with TRBJ1-2; 9 nucleotides match TRBD1. This clonotype was obtained from a boy aged 10-17 years in good health and CMV-seronegative. The sample comprised PBMCs. CDR3 region: CASSSGTGNYGYTF. The CDR3 DNA follows: TGTGCCAGCAGCTCCGGGACAGGGAACTATGGCTACACCTTC.